One and the same sample provided the 3 T cell receptor beta chains below, sequenced in a study of blood T cell repertoires in COVID-19. Repertoires were generated with immunoSEQ multiplex PCR, while TCRdb's copy carries only in-frame clones and drops some. The sample lists 200,000 to 300,000 clones; around 85% were seen once. The sample consisted of PBMCs or T cells enriched from blood (not recorded which). The receptors stem from a woman in her thirties or forties with acute COVID-19.

In this sample, this clone turned up a few times. The chain combines TRBV19 with TRBJ2-3, with TRBD2 matching 10 bases. CDR3 length equals 14 residues. Germline trimming cut 6 bases from V and 4 bases from J; bases unmatched to any gene: 4. CDR1 is LNHDA and CDR2 is SQIVND in the germline V gene (reference sequence). The CDR3 sequence: CASSPGLASDTQYF. The CDR3 region has the DNA TGTGCCAGTAGCCCGGGACTAGCGTCAGATACGCAGTATTTT.

In this sample, this clone turned up a few times. The chain combines TRBV5-1 with TRBJ1-2; D possibly corresponds to TRBD1 (5 bases). The CDR3 is 14 amino acids. Trimming pared 4 bases from V and 5 bases from J, leaving 15 bases between. The germline CDR1 and CDR2 sequences are SGHRS and YFSETQ. The CDR3 DNA follows: TGCGCCAGCAGCCCTGACAGTTACGGGTATGGCTACACCTTC. It specifies CASSPDSYGYGYTF.

The chain is built from TRBV4-1 and TRBJ1-1; 8 bases align to TRBD1. The CDR3 is made up of 14 amino acids. The J segment lost 8 bases and the V segment lost 3 bases, leaving 8 bases of the junction unmatched. The germline gives CDR1 MGHRA, CDR2 YSYEKL. CDR3: CASSHQDRQGEAFF. The CDR3, as DNA: TGCGCCAGCAGCCATCAAGACAGACAGGGGGAAGCTTTCTTT.